This T cell receptor beta chain was recorded in a study of cytomegalovirus exposure and HLA in healthy donors. 60 Vbeta and 13 Jbeta primers were used in PCR. The data were produced by immunoSEQ multiplex PCR, yet TCRdb's version contains in-frame clones alone and is incomplete. The sample contains about 190,000 clones, more than 80% of which appear only once. This CDR3 region has 13 residues. Unmatched junction bases numbered 4, after V lost 4 bases and J lost 6 bases. Germline CDR1 is SGHTA and CDR2 is FQGNSA. Material for sequencing was PBMCs. The gene calls are TRBV7-2 and TRBJ2-7; 9 nucleotides agree with TRBD1. This clonotype was sampled from a woman between 45 and 60 years old in good health and CMV-seropositive. For the CDR3, the DNA is TGTGCCAGCAGCTGGGACAGGGAGTTCGAGCAGTACTTC. As protein: CASSWDREFEQYF.